This paragraph covers one T cell receptor beta chain sequence. What antigen it recognizes has not been identified. No much larger clonotype is one base removed from it; base qualities were not supplied. The library was prepared using RACE. TCRdb shows the sequencer as NextSeq 500. Library preparation attached unique molecular identifiers to individual cDNA molecules for quantitative, reproducible TCR counting. The original pipeline was this. The median number of TCRs per sample was around 100,000, ranging from roughly 20,000 to 700,000. The Decombinator software suite was used to annotate V, J and CDR3 in the TCR reads. For PS versus PT1 abundance plots, all samples were subsampled to the same number of TCRs (28,000). TCRs were defined as expanded if absent before sensitization and observed at least eight times at the 2-week time point. TCRdb reprocessed the public reads (quality trimming at Q25 with fastp, clone calling with MiXCR) and kept in-frame beta chains. Entries are consolidated by CDR3 protein sequence, retaining the most common genes and DNA. These V and J calls are TCRdb output, not the study's own analysis. The sample profile shows roughly 38,000 distinct CDR3 sequences; 9% to 15% of them were found once. The ten largest account for 1.9% of the sample.

Taken from cysteine to phenylalanine, the CDR3 has 15 residues. Only the CDR3 DNA is retained, 45 bases long and in frame from the first base. CDR1 and CDR2 were assigned from the germline V gene as SGHTA and FQGNSA. V is reduced by 1 base and J by 2 bases, leaving a spacing of 10 bases between them. The data were taken from a study of human T cells and chemical hapten exposure (dated by TCRdb to 2020 to 2023). Regarding the complete study: For sensitization, 2% DPC in acetone was applied to a 2 cm by 2 cm area of upper inner arm skin. The libraries were sequenced as a pool, and the TCR yield per sample differed mostly because of small variations in library volumes within the pool. This study followed changes in the peripheral blood TCR repertoire in vivo during primary and secondary sensitization of alopecia patients to the hapten diphenylcyclopropenone (DPC). Alopecia areata with under or over 50% scalp involvement, alopecia totalis and alopecia universalis were represented in the patient cohort, which was mostly female. For every blood RNA sample, sequencing covered both the TCR alpha and TCR beta chains. For TCR sequencing, blood came from some 31 alopecia patients at anywhere from one to four time points (pre-sensitization, 2, 6 and 24 weeks). Blood samples were taken from patients before sensitization (week 0) and then at 2, 6 and about 24 weeks after DPC sensitization. Throughout the study period of about 23 weeks, patients also received therapeutic DPC doses to the scalp every week. Patch testing was done on the upper back using Finn chambers containing 0.01% DPC, and results were scored after 6 days according to International Contact Dermatitis Research Group standards.

The time point label on this specimen signifies: pre-sensitization, week 0. The treatment or condition label of this sample denotes: therapeutic diphenylcyclopropenone sensitization with weekly scalp DPC. Total RNA was extracted from unfractionated whole blood that had been collected in Tempus Blood RNA tubes. Blood at each patch-test visit was drawn before the patch test was applied. Eligible patients were aged 18 to 70, diagnosed with alopecia, deemed suitable for DPC therapy, and excluded if pregnant. General study outcomes and caveats: DPC sensitization did not change how many TCRs were above 1 in 1000 frequency, and no evidence was found of alterations in global repertoire structure. All patients had alopecia, a presumed autoimmune disease, so their immune response might differ from that of healthy individuals. Patch test score was positively correlated with the number of PT1 expanded TCRs, with significance at thresholds 8, 16 and 32 but not at 4. Repeated subsampling changed both the strength of the expansion versus patch-test correlation and the threshold at which the correlation became significant. Significantly more large CDR3 similarity clusters were formed by expanded TCRs than by pre-sensitization or healthy control sets, consistent with antigen-driven responses.

The receptor chain draws on TRBV7-2 and TRBJ2-3; confidence is insufficient to name the D gene. This sample comprised whole blood, obtained in connection with sensitization to the hapten diphenylcyclopropenone (DPC). The origin of this receptor is a woman between 35 and 50 years old with alopecia areata. Some clones in this sample may be carry-over from other donors' samples. The CDR3 sequence is CASSLGGSITDTQYF. The DNA sequence reads TGTGCCAGCAGCTTAGGGGGTTCGATCACAGATACGCAGTATTTT.